This entry lists 18 T cell receptor beta chains sequenced from one sample in a study of CD8 T cells in ankylosing spondylitis. Each CDR3 protein gets one entry after TCRdb re-called the 5' RACE reads with MiXCR. The repertoire holds 250,000 to 300,000 distinct CDR3 sequences, with around 20% as singletons. The sample comprised blood, either unsorted or a sorted T cell fraction (not recorded which). The receptors were sampled from a male donor with ankylosing spondylitis or in good health (not recorded which).

The CDR3 DNA sequence: TGCAGCGCGGGACAGGGGGTACCAGATACGCAGTATTTT. This gives the protein CSAGQGVPDTQYF. The V and J genes are TRBV29-1 and TRBJ2-3, with 11 nucleotides matching TRBD1. This CDR3 is 13 amino acids long. Germline lookup yields CDR1 SQVTM and CDR2 ANQGSEA. V lost 7 bases, J lost 4 bases, and 4 bases stayed unmatched.

The J gene is TRBJ1-1, the V gene TRBV20-1; D remains unclear. This CDR3 comprises 11 residues. Germline CDR1 is DFQATT and CDR2 is SNEGSKA (reference sequence). The CDR3 is CGTFRATEAFF. Here the CDR3 DNA reads TGCGGAACGTTTCGGGCCACTGAAGCTTTCTTT.

The chain is built from TRBV5-1 and TRBJ1-4; no clear D gene. Germline V gives CDR1 SGHRS, CDR2 YFSETQ. The CDR3 extends over 15 amino acids. The ends were cut back, 2 bases at V and 5 bases at J, with 13 bases in the middle. The CDR3 DNA is TGCGCCAGCAGCTTCATGCAGTCCCAGAATGAAAAACTGTTTTTT. Translating it yields CASSFMQSQNEKLFF.

The gene calls are TRBV29-1 and TRBJ1-2, with 8 bases aligning to TRBD1. This CDR3 has 13 amino acids. Trimming cost V 6 bases and J 2 bases; bases outside gene matches: 5. Germline assignment: CDR1 SQVTM and CDR2 ANQGSEA. CDR3 region: CSVFGTGNYGYTF. The CDR3 coding sequence is TGCAGCGTCTTTGGGACAGGAAACTATGGCTACACCTTC.

Ten or more counts support this clonotype. V is TRBV4-1 and J is TRBJ2-2; D is undetermined. CDR1 is MGHRA and CDR2 is YSYEKL in the germline V gene. The CDR3 is made up of 14 amino acids. V dropped 0 bases and J dropped 6 bases, with 8 bases sitting between them. The DNA for the CDR3 is TGCGCCAGCAGCCAAGAGAGGAGATCCGGGGAGCTGTTTTTT. Residues: CASSQERRSGELFF.

In this sample, this clonotype turned up a few times. The V gene is TRBV20-1, the J gene TRBJ2-7; D unresolved. CDR3 length: 12 amino acids. Germline CDR1 is DFQATT and CDR2 is SNEGSKA (reference sequence). The CDR3 DNA sequence: TGCAGTGCTGGAGACCCCGCCTACGAGCAGTACGTC. Residues: CSAGDPAYEQYV.

Concerning this clonotype itself: Germline is not matched at one junction end, which may reflect a read error. The V and J genes are TRBV20-1 and TRBJ2-1; D is perhaps TRBD2 (5 bases). This CDR3 has 15 amino acids. Germline loops: CDR1 DFQATT, CDR2 SNEGSKA (reference sequence). The CDR3 DNA is TGCAGTGCTAGATCCGGGGAAGAATCCTACAATGGGCAGTTCTTC. Translated, it gives CSARSGEESYNGQFF.

In regard to this clonotype: A read error is possible here, since a much larger clone lies one base away. The gene calls are TRBV20-1 and TRBJ2-4; TRBD1 is a possible D gene (5 bases). V lost 5 bases and J lost 2, with 16 bases in between. Germline loops: CDR1 DFQATT, CDR2 SNEGSKA (reference sequence). The CDR3 sequence is 15 residues long. This CDR3 reads CSAFDSGVTKNIQYF. CDR3 sequence (DNA): TGCAGTGCTTTTGACAGTGGGGTAACCAAAAACATTCAGTACTTC.

The chain is built from TRBV7-3 and TRBJ2-1, with 9 bases matching TRBD1. Germline assignment: CDR1 SGHTA and CDR2 FQGTGA. J was trimmed by 7 bases and V by 5 bases; bases with no gene match: 9. The length of the CDR3 is 15 residues. The CDR3 sequence: CASSPGTGILNEQFF. DNA of the CDR3: TGTGCCAGCAGCCCTGGGACAGGGATATTGAATGAGCAGTTCTTC.

For the CDR3, the DNA is TGTGCCAGTACCCGTGGCCAGGGTAATGGCTACACCTTC. It is translated as CASTRGQGNGYTF. The chain recombines TRBV19 with TRBJ1-2; a possible D gene is TRBD1 (5 bases). The CDR3 covers 13 residues. The V end was cut by 7 bases, the J end by 6 bases, with 15 bases between. In germline, CDR1 is LNHDA, CDR2 SQIVND (reference sequence).

Only a few counts were recorded for this clonotype. The chain joins TRBV7-2 to TRBJ1-6, with 7 nucleotides matching TRBD1. V gave up 5 bases and J gave up 9 bases; unmatched junction bases: 10. Germline CDR1 is SGHTA and CDR2 is FQGNSA. The CDR3 is made up of 15 amino acids. In DNA form, the CDR3 reads TGTGCCAGCAGCACTACCGGGACAGAGGCTTCACCCCTCCACTTT. Its protein product is CASSTTGTEASPLHF.

In its sample, this clonotype was seen many times. J is TRBJ2-5 and V is TRBV20-1, with no clear D. This CDR3 comprises 16 residues. The germline gives CDR1 DFQATT, CDR2 SNEGSKA (reference sequence). V lost 1 base to trimming and J lost 0 bases, with 15 bases between them. This chain's CDR3 is CSARGLSHTYQETQYF. The CDR3 DNA follows: TGCAGTGCTAGAGGGCTTTCCCACACGTACCAAGAGACCCAGTACTTC.

This rearrangement joins TRBV3-1 to TRBJ2-1; D may be TRBD2 (5 bases). The CDR3 sequence is 16 residues long. V was shortened by 0 bases and J by 7 bases, with 16 bases between the two germline ends. Germline loops: CDR1 LGHDT, CDR2 YNNKEL (reference sequence). The CDR3 sequence is CASSQEFLAARNEQFF. DNA of the CDR3: TGTGCCAGCAGCCAAGAGTTCCTAGCCGCGAGGAATGAGCAGTTCTTC.

The genes are TRBV19 and TRBJ1-2, with D perhaps TRBD1 (6 bases). Germline loops: CDR1 LNHDA, CDR2 SQIVND (reference sequence). V lost 5 bases and J lost 3, with 13 bases in between. The CDR3 spans 14 residues. The CDR3 DNA is TGTGCCAGTAGTCCAAACAGGGCGCACTATGGCTACACCTTC. Protein sequence: CASSPNRAHYGYTF. The full variable domain, in which reference TRBV19 and TRBJ1-2 provide the parts outside the CDR3, is DGGITQSPKYLFRKEGQNVTLSCEQNLNHDAMYWYRQDPGQGLRLIYYSQIVNDFQKGDIAEGYSVSREKKESFPLTVTSAQKNPTAFYLCASSPNRAHYGYTFGSGTRLTVV.

This chain connects TRBV12-3 or TRBV12-4 to TRBJ2-5; D perhaps matches TRBD2 (5 bases). Trimming removed 6 bases at V and 5 bases at J, with 16 bases between. The CDR3 has 14 residues. CDR3 residues: CASRPDSGGETQYF. CDR3 coding DNA: TGTGCCAGCAGGCCTGACTCAGGCGGGGAGACCCAGTACTTC.

This clonotype was seen a few times. The chain recombines TRBV12-3 or TRBV12-4 with TRBJ2-1; TRBD2 aligns across 7 bases. Trimming at V came to 7 bases and at J to 4 bases, leaving 7 bases not matched to a gene. The CDR3 totals 14 residues. The CDR3 DNA reads TGTGCCAGCACCGCGGGGGACGGGTACAATGAGCAGTTCTTC. Translation gives CASTAGDGYNEQFF.

This chain joins TRBV20-1 and TRBJ2-1; the match to TRBD2 covers 10 bases. Germline V lookup: CDR1 DFQATT, CDR2 SNEGSKA (reference sequence). V lost 5 bases to trimming and J lost 4 bases; unmatched junction nucleotides: 5. The CDR3 runs to 14 residues. In nucleotides, the CDR3 is TGCAGTGCTCAAAGCGGGGGGGTGTACAATGAGCAGTTCTTC. Its translation: CSAQSGGVYNEQFF.

This clonotype has at least ten counts. The chain combines TRBV5-1 with TRBJ2-2; 9 nucleotides match TRBD1. J lost 6 bases, V lost 3 bases, and 3 bases had no gene match. This CDR3 region has 14 residues. Germline V gene sequence: CDR1 SGHRS, CDR2 YFSETQ. The CDR3 bases are TGCGCCAGCAGCTCGGGACAGGGATCCGGGGAGCTGTTTTTT. Encoded protein: CASSSGQGSGELFF.